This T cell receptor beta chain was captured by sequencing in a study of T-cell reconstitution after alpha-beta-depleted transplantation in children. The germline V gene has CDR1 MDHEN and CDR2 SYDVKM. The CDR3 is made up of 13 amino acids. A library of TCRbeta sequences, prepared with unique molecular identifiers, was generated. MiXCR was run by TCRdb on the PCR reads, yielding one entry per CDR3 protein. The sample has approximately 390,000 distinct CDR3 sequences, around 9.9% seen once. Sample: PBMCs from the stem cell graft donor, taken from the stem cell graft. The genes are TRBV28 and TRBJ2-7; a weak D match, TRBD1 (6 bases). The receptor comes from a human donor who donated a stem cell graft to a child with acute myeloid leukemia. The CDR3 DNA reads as TGTGTGGCGGCTGGGACACCTAGCTACGAGCAGTACTTC. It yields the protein CVAAGTPSYEQYF.